This T cell receptor (beta chain) was profiled in a study of blood T cell repertoires in COVID-19 (dated by TCRdb to 2020 to 2021). Context from the whole study: Samples covering the acute and convalescent phases of COVID-19 were provided by collaborators in the United States, Italy and Spain. Sample metadata almost always included a de-identified subject ID, COVID-19 status, age in years and sex. Where available, HLA class I and class II types were taken from metadata supplied by the sample provider and were not determined by assay-based typing. Deeply sampled blood TCRbeta repertoires from subjects exposed to, actively infected with, or recovered from COVID-19 were included in the dataset. The repertoires were released in a freely available public database intended as a resource for research on the immune response to SARS-CoV-2. The prospective study material was composed of cDNA or gDNA derived from T cells, B-cell-depleted T cells, or PBMCs. The samples were drawn from the first 160 participants of the ongoing ImmuneRACE study and from roughly 1,300 subjects provided by 6 global collaborators. Overall study results and their limits: Clinical and demographic metadata were provided uncurated, with the amount varying by source and participant.

Points on this clone: The antigen it recognizes is unknown. No clone much larger than this one lies a single base away; base qualities are absent.

TCRbeta CDR3 regions were amplified from genomic DNA using the immunoSEQ Assay, a bias-controlled multiplex PCR. The published analysis was carried out like this. Within the assay, amplification of reference gene primers was used to estimate how many nucleated cells each sample contained. To quantify the absolute abundance of each unique TCRbeta CDR3 rearrangement, sequence reads were collapsed and filtered. For each sample, productive Simpson clonality was calculated as the square root of Simpson's diversity index over productive rearrangements. Held by TCRdb, this immuneACCESS table contains in-frame sequences only and omits some clones. Under half of the omission traces to an unresolved V gene where checked; the cause of the rest is unknown. Clonal size and the V and J genes are those of that table, whereas D and trimming came from the DNA. The sample yields under 100,000 clones; approximately 90% were counted once. Of the sample, 4% to 5.5% is held by the ten largest clones.

Each collaborating institution followed its own protocols to collect whole blood in K2EDTA tubes. Collaborator samples were shipped for TCRbeta analysis as frozen whole blood, isolated PBMCs, or DNA extracted from either sample type. The germline V gene (reference sequence) sets CDR1 to LGHDT and CDR2 to YNNKEL. The CDR3 has 17 amino acids, counting the end cysteine and phenylalanine. Just the 51-base CDR3 DNA is kept, in frame starting at base 1. After removal of 4 bases from V and 13 bases from J, the junction retains 19 bases not matched to a gene. Material for sequencing was peripheral blood. The chain is encoded by TRBV3-1 (or the pseudogene TRBV3-2) joined to TRBJ2-1, and 10 junctional nucleotides match TRBD1. The TCR sequence derives from a man aged 50 to 59 with active COVID-19. The DNA sequence is TGTGCCAGCAGCCCACAATCCGGGACAGGGGTTACCCAGGTTCAGTTCTTC. Translated, this is CASSPQSGTGVTQVQFF.